This TCR beta chain came from a study of T-cell reconstitution after alpha-beta-depleted transplantation in children (dated by TCRdb to the mid-2010s). A note on the overall study: Using TCR repertoire profiling, the study quantitatively followed how T-cell immune reconstitution unfolded in children after TCRalphabeta/CD19-depleted allogeneic hematopoietic cell transplantation.

This clonotype has a count of ten or more. Its antigen target is currently unknown. Qualities for individual bases were not recorded, and no much larger clone is one base off. Libraries were made using PCR. Sequencing instrument: Illumina HiSeq 2500. TCR library preparation used molecular barcoding, with unique molecular identifiers applied to normalize quantification of the TCRbeta repertoire. TCRdb trimmed public reads at Q25 via fastp, called clones via MiXCR and kept in-frame beta chains. Merged by CDR3 protein, the rows form single entries marked with the most common genes and DNA. For this sample the table gives about 200,000 distinct CDR3 sequences, of which roughly 15% were detected only once. The ten largest account for roughly an eighth of the sample. Taken from the germline V gene, the CDR1 and CDR2 loops are SQVTM and ANQGSEA. Taken from cysteine to phenylalanine, the CDR3 has 14 residues. Of all the DNA, just the CDR3 is kept, 42 bases in frame from base 1. V loses 7 bases, J loses 4 bases, and the germline ends lie 19 bases apart.

The rearrangement combines TRBV29-1 with TRBJ1-1; the D region possibly corresponds to TRBD1 (5 bases align). This specimen was PBMCs from the stem cell graft donor, taken from the stem cell graft. The TCR comes from a human donor who donated a stem cell graft to a child with acute lymphoblastic leukemia. The nucleotides read TGCAGCGGGAAGAGAGGATGGGGGGGCACTGAAGCTTTCTTT. This translates into CSGKRGWGGTEAFF.